The rows below give T cell receptor beta chains drawn from one sample of a study of cytomegalovirus exposure and HLA in healthy donors. Assay: immunoSEQ multiplex PCR; the TCRdb copy retains only in-frame clones and omits some. The sample carries 150,000 to 200,000 clones, about 80% recorded once. The specimen was PBMCs. The source is a man between 18 and 29 years old in good health and CMV-seronegative. Both conserved end residues are trimmed from each CDR3.

j_call v_call cdr3_aa
TRBJ2-2 TRBV28 ASQRGLGGQGELF
TRBJ2-2 TRBV9 ASSPQPGQGKGGELF
TRBJ2-5 TRBV30 AWSVAETQY
TRBJ2-2 TRBV25-1 ASSTSGDTGELF
TRBJ1-5 TRBV2 ASRPGQGASSQPQH
TRBJ2-1 TRBV2 ASSDSYNEQF
TRBJ2-3 TRBV27 ASSSYVGTSGLYTDTQY
TRBJ1-1 TRBV5-1 ASSRRDSRNTEAF
TRBJ1-2 TRBV4-1 ASSPRAPGLYGYT
TRBJ2-1 TRBV7-9 ASSPRQGQDREQF
TRBJ2-5 TRBV5-4 ASSREGGKKQETQY